This T cell receptor beta chain is drawn from a study of CD4 and CD8 cells across lung adenocarcinoma regions. TCRdb used MiXCR to reprocess the PCR reads, holding one entry per CDR3 protein. The data contain tens of thousands of distinct CDR3 sequences, roughly 56% of them singletons. The CDR3 consists of 13 residues. CDR1 MNHEY and CDR2 SMNVEV come from the germline V gene (reference sequence). Trimming left V 6 bases short and J 10 bases short, with 18 bases between. This chain joins TRBV27 and TRBJ2-5, with D uncertain. This clonotype originated in a female donor with lung adenocarcinoma. The CD4 and CD8 labels of this study may be unreliable. The sample comprised CD8+ T cells from the center of a lung tumor. This CDR3 reads CASRGLEEDIQYF. CDR3 in DNA: TGTGCCAGCAGGGGCCTTGAAGAAGACATCCAGTACTTC.